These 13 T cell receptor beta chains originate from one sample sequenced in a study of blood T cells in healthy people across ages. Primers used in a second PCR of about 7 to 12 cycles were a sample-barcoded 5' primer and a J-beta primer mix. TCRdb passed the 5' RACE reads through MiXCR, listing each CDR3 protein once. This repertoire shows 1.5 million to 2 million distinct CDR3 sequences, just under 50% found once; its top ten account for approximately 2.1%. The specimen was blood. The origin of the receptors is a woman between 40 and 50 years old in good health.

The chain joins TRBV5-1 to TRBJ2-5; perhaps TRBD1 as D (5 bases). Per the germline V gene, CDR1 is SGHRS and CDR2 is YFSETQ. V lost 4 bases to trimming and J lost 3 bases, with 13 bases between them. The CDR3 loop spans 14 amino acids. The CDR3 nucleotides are TGCGCCAGCAGCCTTCAGACAGCGAAAGAGACCCAGTACTTC. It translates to CASSLQTAKETQYF.

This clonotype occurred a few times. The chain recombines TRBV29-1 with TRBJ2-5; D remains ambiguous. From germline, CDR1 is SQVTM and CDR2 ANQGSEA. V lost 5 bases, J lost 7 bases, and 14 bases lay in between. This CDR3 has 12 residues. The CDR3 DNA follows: TGCAGCGTTCTGCTCCCCACGGGGACCCAGTACTTC. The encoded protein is CSVLLPTGTQYF.

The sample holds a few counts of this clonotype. CDR3 region: CASSQDSLGTYGYTF. The CDR3, as DNA: TGCGCCAGCAGCCAAGATTCTTTAGGGACCTATGGCTACACCTTC. V gene TRBV4-3 combines with J gene TRBJ1-2; a weak D match, TRBD1 (5 bases). Per the germline V gene, CDR1 is LGHNA and CDR2 is YSLEER. This CDR3 region has 15 residues. V gave up 0 bases and J gave up 4 bases, with 12 bases separating them.

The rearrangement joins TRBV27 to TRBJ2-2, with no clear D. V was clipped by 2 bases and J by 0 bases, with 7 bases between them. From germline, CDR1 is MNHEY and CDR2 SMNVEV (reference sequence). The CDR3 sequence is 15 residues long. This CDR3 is CASSLGVTNTGELFF. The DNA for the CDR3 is TGTGCCAGCAGTTTAGGCGTGACGAACACCGGGGAGCTGTTTTTT.

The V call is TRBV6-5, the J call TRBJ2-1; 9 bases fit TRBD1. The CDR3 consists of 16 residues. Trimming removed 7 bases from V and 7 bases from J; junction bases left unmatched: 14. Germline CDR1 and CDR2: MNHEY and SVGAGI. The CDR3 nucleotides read TGTGCCAGCACTACCCCAATCGGGACAGGGCGGAATGAGCAGTTCTTC. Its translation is CASTTPIGTGRNEQFF.

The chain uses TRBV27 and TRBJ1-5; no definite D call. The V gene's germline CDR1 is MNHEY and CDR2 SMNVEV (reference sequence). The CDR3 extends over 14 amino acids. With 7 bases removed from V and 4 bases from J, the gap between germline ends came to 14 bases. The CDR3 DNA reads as TGTGCCAGCAAGGGAAATCAGGTTAATCAGCCCCAGCATTTT. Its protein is CASKGNQVNQPQHF.

The CDR3 spells CASGTVIGYEQYF. The CDR3 coding sequence is TGTGCCAGCGGGACAGTAATTGGCTACGAGCAGTACTTC. The V call is TRBV4-2, the J call TRBJ2-7, with 7 bases matching TRBD1. The CDR3 contains 13 residues. J lost 3 bases, V lost 8 bases, and 7 bases had no gene match. Germline-derived CDR1 and CDR2 are LGHNA and YNFKEQ.

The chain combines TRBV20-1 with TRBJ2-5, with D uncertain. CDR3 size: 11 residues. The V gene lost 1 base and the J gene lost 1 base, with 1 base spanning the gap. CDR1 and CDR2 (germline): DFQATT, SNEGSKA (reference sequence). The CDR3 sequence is CSARVQETQYF. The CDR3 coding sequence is TGCAGTGCTAGAGTCCAAGAGACCCAGTACTTC.

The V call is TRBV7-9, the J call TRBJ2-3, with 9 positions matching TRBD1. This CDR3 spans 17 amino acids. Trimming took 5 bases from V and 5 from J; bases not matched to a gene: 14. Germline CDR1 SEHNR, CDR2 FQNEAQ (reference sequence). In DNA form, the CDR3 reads TGTGCCAGCAGCCCTCCCCTGGGACAGGGCGGGTTAGATACGCAGTATTTT. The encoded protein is CASSPPLGQGGLDTQYF.

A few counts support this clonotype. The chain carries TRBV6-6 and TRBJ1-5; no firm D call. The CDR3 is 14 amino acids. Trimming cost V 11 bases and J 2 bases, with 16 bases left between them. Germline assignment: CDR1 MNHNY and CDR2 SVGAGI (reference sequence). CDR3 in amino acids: CASGPISGNQPQHF. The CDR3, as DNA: TGTGCCTCAGGCCCCATAAGCGGCAATCAGCCCCAGCATTTT.

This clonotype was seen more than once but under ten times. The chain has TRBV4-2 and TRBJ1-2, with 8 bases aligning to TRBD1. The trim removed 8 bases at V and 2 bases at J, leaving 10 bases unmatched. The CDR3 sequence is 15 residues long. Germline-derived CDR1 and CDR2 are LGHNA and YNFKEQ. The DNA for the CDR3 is TGTGCCAGCCGTACCTCCACAGGGGGAAACTATGGCTACACCTTC. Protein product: CASRTSTGGNYGYTF.

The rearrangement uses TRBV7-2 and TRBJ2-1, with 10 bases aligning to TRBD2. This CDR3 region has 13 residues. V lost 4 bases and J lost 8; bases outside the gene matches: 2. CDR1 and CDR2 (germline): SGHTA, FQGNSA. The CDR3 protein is CASSSSGGYEQFF. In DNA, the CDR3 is TGTGCCAGCAGCTCTAGCGGGGGCTATGAGCAGTTCTTC.

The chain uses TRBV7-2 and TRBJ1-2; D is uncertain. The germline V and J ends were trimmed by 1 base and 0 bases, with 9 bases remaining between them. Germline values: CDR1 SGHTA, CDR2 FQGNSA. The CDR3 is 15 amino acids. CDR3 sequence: CASSLGGTTNYGYTF. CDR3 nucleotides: TGTGCCAGCAGCTTAGGGGGAACTACTAACTATGGCTACACCTTC.